A single sample is the source of the 18 T cell receptor beta chains below, sequenced in a study of CD8+ T cells in alopecia areata. Reverse transcription of extracted RNA yielded cDNA, which provided the sequencing template. Measured with immunoSEQ multiplex PCR; TCRdb has only the in-frame clones, and not every one. This sample yields fewer than 250,000 clones, of which around three fifths are seen a single time; 0.45% belongs to the top ten. The source was CD4+ T cells sorted from blood, collected at week 0. Receptors were obtained from a human donor with alopecia areata.

The V and J genes are TRBV7-3 and TRBJ2-5; D is perhaps TRBD2 (5 bases). V was clipped by 2 bases and J by 3 bases, with 7 bases between them. The CDR3 sequence is 13 residues long. Germline CDR1 and CDR2: SGHTA and FQGTGA. The CDR3 DNA reads TGTGCCAGCAGCTTATCCGGGGAAGAGACCCAGTACTTC. This translates into CASSLSGEETQYF.

This clone was recorded a few times. The V call is TRBV29-1, the J call TRBJ2-7; TRBD1 aligns across 7 bases. The germline gives CDR1 SQVTM, CDR2 ANQGSEA. V dropped 7 bases and J dropped 3; count of bases not matched to a gene: 6. The CDR3 spans 12 residues. DNA for the CDR3: TGCAGCGCATCCGGACAGGACTACGAGCAGTACTTC. Translated, it gives CSASGQDYEQYF.

This chain uses TRBV15 with TRBJ2-7, with 8 bases aligning to TRBD1. Looked up from germline, CDR1 is LNHNV and CDR2 is YYDKDF (reference sequence). After removal of 0 bases from V and 4 bases from J, the junction contained 17 bases not matched to a gene. The CDR3 sequence is 19 residues long. CDR3 in DNA: TGTGCCACCAGCAGAGAGCCAAAGGGGCGTCACAGGGGGTGGTACGAGCAGTACTTC. The encoded protein is CATSREPKGRHRGWYEQYF.

The gene calls are TRBV30 and TRBJ1-6; 7 bases are shared with TRBD1. Germline V gene lookup returns CDR1 GTSNPN and CDR2 SVGIG (reference sequence). This CDR3 is built from 16 residues. V shed 3 bases, J shed 7 bases, and the junction held 12 bases outside the gene matches. CDR3 in DNA: TGTGCCTGGAGACAAAAAGGGGGCGTTGGAAATTCACCCCTCCACTTT. This translates into CAWRQKGGVGNSPLHF.

Turning to this clone: Within the sample, other DNA sequences also encode this same CDR3. The chain employs TRBV18 and TRBJ1-1; 7 bases agree with TRBD1. Germline lookup yields CDR1 KGHSH and CDR2 LQKENI. The CDR3 is 15 residues long. The ends lost 0 bases at V and 1 base at J; junction bases unmatched: 2. The CDR3 coding sequence is TGTGCCAGCTCACCACCGGGGACAGCGAACACTGAAGCTTTCTTT. Amino acid sequence: CASSPPGTANTEAFF.

The V and J genes are TRBV30 and TRBJ1-1, with D uncertain. The CDR3 totals 11 residues. Trimming removed 0 bases at V and 11 bases at J, with 10 bases between. Per the germline V gene, CDR1 is GTSNPN and CDR2 is SVGIG (reference sequence). CDR3 bases: TGTGCCTGGAGTGTACGGTTTACCGCTTTCTTT. Translated: CAWSVRFTAFF.

This clone turned up a few times. The gene calls are TRBV4-1 and TRBJ2-4; D gene ambiguous. Trimming stripped 3 bases from V and 6 bases from J, with 12 bases between. CDR3 length: 14 amino acids. Germline CDR1 and CDR2: MGHRA and YSYEKL. CDR3 residues: CASSQQVRGNIQYF. The CDR3, as DNA: TGCGCCAGCAGCCAGCAGGTTCGTGGAAACATTCAGTACTTC.

The V call is TRBV7-3, the J call TRBJ2-6; 9 bases align to TRBD1. V lost 5 bases to trimming and J lost 2 bases; unmatched junction nucleotides: 7. This CDR3 has 17 amino acids. The germline V gene encodes CDR1 SGHTA and CDR2 FQGTGA. This CDR3 reads CASSDRTGEPGANVLTF. CDR3 DNA: TGTGCCAGCAGCGATAGGACAGGGGAACCTGGGGCCAACGTCCTGACTTTC.

The chain recombines TRBV29-1 with TRBJ1-2; 7 bases are a match to TRBD1. The trim removed 8 bases at V and 2 bases at J, leaving 11 bases unmatched. The germline V gene encodes CDR1 SQVTM and CDR2 ANQGSEA. The CDR3 sequence is 14 residues long. DNA for the CDR3: TGCAGCTACGATTCCGGGACAGCGAACTATGGCTACACCTTC. It specifies CSYDSGTANYGYTF.

The table lists this clone with a few counts. The V call is TRBV19, the J call TRBJ1-1, with no clear D. The CDR3 extends over 13 amino acids. Trimming stripped 3 bases from V and 4 bases from J, with 9 bases between. Per germline, CDR1 LNHDA and CDR2 SQIVND (reference sequence). CDR3 DNA: TGTGCCAGTAGTATTGTAGTGGGCACTGAAGCTTTCTTT. This encodes CASSIVVGTEAFF.

The genes are TRBV18 and TRBJ2-7; D is ambiguous. Germline values: CDR1 KGHSH, CDR2 LQKENI. Trimming removed 2 bases at V and 5 bases at J, with 10 bases between. The CDR3 runs to 13 residues. CDR3 in DNA: TGTGCCAGCTCACCAATGGGTTCGAACGAGCAGTACTTC. Its protein product is CASSPMGSNEQYF.

This clone showed up just a few times. The chain uses TRBV6-1 and TRBJ2-4; 7 bases line up with TRBD1. The CDR3 contains 12 residues. V was clipped by 7 bases and J by 7 bases; unmatched bases: 4. Germline CDR1 reads MNHNS; CDR2 reads SASEGT. The CDR3 DNA reads as TGTGCCAGCATTTCACAGGGGAACATTCAGTACTTC. Translated: CASISQGNIQYF.

The genes are TRBV4-1 and TRBJ2-5, with TRBD1 identical over 11 bases. The CDR3 length is 16 residues. Per the germline V gene, CDR1 is MGHRA and CDR2 is YSYEKL. V shed 4 bases, J shed 5 bases, and the junction held 9 bases outside the gene matches. The CDR3 loop is CASSLSRTGGIETQYF. CDR3 bases: TGCGCCAGCAGCCTCTCCCGGACAGGGGGCATTGAGACCCAGTACTTC.

The V gene is TRBV29-1, the J gene TRBJ2-1; possibly TRBD2 for D (5 bases). V lost 6 bases, J lost 0 bases, and 12 bases lay in between. The germline V gene has CDR1 SQVTM and CDR2 ANQGSEA. CDR3 length equals 14 residues. In DNA, the CDR3 is TGCAGCGTGAGAGAAGGGAGCTCCTACAATGAGCAGTTCTTC. This gives the protein CSVREGSSYNEQFF.

The CDR3 is CASSLGHGRENSPLHF. Here the CDR3 DNA reads TGTGCCAGCAGCTTAGGTCATGGCCGGGAAAATTCACCCCTCCACTTT. The chain couples TRBV7-6 to TRBJ1-6; D unresolved. Trimming stripped 1 base from V and 7 bases from J, with 14 bases between. CDR1 is SGHVS, CDR2 FNYEAQ, per germline. The CDR3 is 16 residues long.

The chain links TRBV30 to TRBJ1-3; the D gene is possibly TRBD1 (5 bases). Germline assignment: CDR1 GTSNPN and CDR2 SVGIG (reference sequence). Trimming removed 3 bases from V and 4 bases from J, with 13 bases in between. The CDR3 extends over 14 amino acids. The CDR3 sequence: CAWSGQGGGNTIYF. The DNA of the CDR3 is TGTGCCTGGAGCGGCCAGGGAGGAGGAAACACCATATATTTT.

The chain links TRBV6-5 to TRBJ1-6, with D uncertain. CDR1 MNHEY and CDR2 SVGAGI come from the germline V gene. V was clipped by 4 bases and J by 8 bases, with 6 bases between them. This CDR3 is 12 amino acids long. CDR3 bases: TGTGCCAGCAGTTTGAGGGATTCACCCCTCCACTTT. This translates into CASSLRDSPLHF.

This clone was detected a few times. This rearrangement joins TRBV7-9 to TRBJ1-2; D is ambiguous. This CDR3 comprises 11 residues. Germline loops: CDR1 SEHNR, CDR2 FQNEAQ (reference sequence). With 5 bases removed from V and 5 bases from J, the gap between germline ends came to 6 bases. Here the CDR3 DNA reads TGTGCCAGCAGCCGGGAGTATGGCTACACCTTC. Translation gives CASSREYGYTF.